One and the same sample provided the 15 T cell receptor beta chains below, sequenced in a study of T cells in Graves' hyperthyroidism and ophthalmopathy. The source material, RNA transcripts, was used to amplify TCR beta CDR3 regions. HTBI primers drove first-round RT-PCR of the TCR CDR3. MiXCR was run by TCRdb on the multiplex PCR reads, yielding one entry per CDR3 protein. The repertoire holds around 610,000 distinct CDR3 sequences, with approximately 14% as singletons. Input material: blood. The receptors come from a woman aged 40 to 50 with Graves' ophthalmopathy.

In its sample, this clonotype was seen many times. This chain joins TRBV28 and TRBJ2-7; a weak D match, TRBD1 (6 bases). Germline V gene data show CDR1 as MDHEN and CDR2 as SYDVKM. The CDR3 has 14 amino acids. Between the trimmed V and J ends, which lost 7 bases and 2 bases, there was a span of 15 bases. CDR3 nucleotides: TGTGCCAGCATTGCCGGGACAAGGACCTACGAGCAGTACTTC. Translating gives CASIAGTRTYEQYF.

This clonotype was counted at least ten times. The chain uses TRBV6-1 and TRBJ2-7, with TRBD1 identical over 9 bases. CDR3 length: 15 residues. Germline CDR1 is MNHNS and CDR2 is SASEGT. J was trimmed by 4 bases and V by 6 bases; bases with no gene match: 10. The CDR3, as DNA: TGTGCCAGCAGCCCCGAGGGACAGGGCAAGTACGAGCAGTACTTC. Its protein product is CASSPEGQGKYEQYF.

This clonotype has ten or more counts. The chain uses TRBV20-1 and TRBJ1-2, with 9 bases aligning to TRBD1. Trimming took 3 bases from V and 1 from J; bases not matched to a gene: 3. Germline V lookup: CDR1 DFQATT, CDR2 SNEGSKA (reference sequence). The CDR3 contains 14 residues. The chain's CDR3 is CSASGTGLNYGYTF. DNA of the CDR3: TGCAGTGCTAGCGGGACAGGGCTTAACTATGGCTACACCTTC.

In its sample, this clonotype was seen many times. The chain has TRBV6-1 and TRBJ2-7, with 8 nucleotides matching TRBD1. The germline V gene encodes CDR1 MNHNS and CDR2 SASEGT. After removal of 7 bases from V and 2 bases from J, the junction contained 10 bases not matched to a gene. The CDR3 totals 15 residues. This CDR3 is CASTDPGTGAYEQYF. The CDR3 nucleotides read TGTGCCAGCACAGACCCTGGGACAGGCGCCTACGAGCAGTACTTC.

The J gene is TRBJ2-4, the V gene TRBV25-1; D unclear. The V gene's germline CDR1 is MGHDK and CDR2 SYGVNS. V gave up 5 bases and J gave up 3 bases, with 11 bases separating them. This CDR3 has 14 amino acids. The CDR3 region is CASSTLVDKNIQYF. In DNA, the CDR3 is TGTGCCAGCAGTACCCTCGTTGACAAAAACATTCAGTACTTC.

The sample holds many counts of this clonotype. The rearrangement joins TRBV30 to TRBJ1-2, with D hard to call. Deletions cut 2 bases from V and 10 bases from J, with 11 bases between. This CDR3 spans 11 amino acids. Germline V CDR1 and CDR2: GTSNPN, SVGIG (reference sequence). The CDR3 reads CAWSPQEAYTF. The CDR3 coding sequence is TGTGCCTGGAGTCCGCAAGAGGCCTACACCTTC.

V usage is TRBV30 and J usage is TRBJ2-6, with a possible D match to TRBD1 (5 bases). Per the germline V gene, CDR1 is GTSNPN and CDR2 is SVGIG (reference sequence). CDR3 length equals 15 residues. Trimming removed 0 bases at V and 1 base at J, with 7 bases between. The CDR3 spells CAWSVPGSGANVLTF. The CDR3 region has the DNA TGTGCCTGGAGTGTTCCAGGGTCTGGGGCCAACGTCCTGACTTTC.

V usage is TRBV27 and J usage is TRBJ1-5; a weak D match, TRBD1 (5 bases). The CDR3 is 14 residues long. CDR1 MNHEY and CDR2 SMNVEV come from the germline V gene (reference sequence). Trimming took 3 bases from V and 4 from J, leaving 10 bases between them. CDR3 loop: CASSLRGENQPQHF. The CDR3 DNA reads TGTGCCAGCAGTTTGAGAGGGGAAAATCAGCCCCAGCATTTT.

This clonotype was detected ten times or more. This rearrangement joins TRBV27 to TRBJ2-7; possibly TRBD1 or TRBD2 for D (6 bases each). The CDR3 has 15 residues. CDR1 and CDR2 (germline): MNHEY, SMNVEV (reference sequence). Trimming removed 3 bases from V and 3 bases from J, with 15 bases in between. The CDR3 DNA follows: TGTGCCAGCAGTTTTGCGGGACACGGAATCTACGAGCAGTACTTC. It codes for CASSFAGHGIYEQYF.

This clonotype was detected a few times. The rearrangement links TRBV15 to TRBJ1-5; tentative D call: TRBD1 (5 bases). CDR3 length equals 18 residues. Trimming took off 0 bases at V and 7 bases at J, with 22 bases between the two ends. Germline CDR1 reads LNHNV; CDR2 reads YYDKDF (reference sequence). This CDR3 reads CATSREPISFGAGQPQHF. CDR3 nucleotides: TGTGCCACCAGCAGAGAGCCCATATCGTTCGGGGCGGGCCAGCCCCAGCATTTT. Full variable domain (outside the CDR3, taken from reference TRBV15 and TRBJ1-5): DAMVIQNPRYQVTQFGKPVTLSCSQTLNHNVMYWYQQKSSQAPKLLFHYYDKDFNNEADTPDNFQSRRPNTSFCFLDIRSPGLGDTAMYLCATSREPISFGAGQPQHFGDGTRLSIL.

This clonotype is labeled as medium-sized. This chain links TRBV28 with TRBJ2-5, with 10 bases that match TRBD2. Unmatched junction bases numbered 13, after V lost 5 bases and J lost 4 bases. The CDR3 is made up of 17 amino acids. Looked up from germline, CDR1 is MDHEN and CDR2 is SYDVKM. The CDR3 is CASSPPAFGTSAETQYF. In nucleotides, the CDR3 is TGTGCCAGCAGTCCCCCAGCCTTCGGGACTAGCGCAGAGACCCAGTACTTC.

V usage is TRBV6-2 or TRBV6-3 and J usage is TRBJ1-2, with a weak D call TRBD1 (6 bases). Per the germline V gene, CDR1 is MNHEY and CDR2 is SVGEGT. V lost 6 bases to trimming and J lost 7 bases, with 12 bases between them. This CDR3 region has 12 residues. The CDR3 DNA reads as TGTGCCAGCAGAGAAACAGGGTTTGGCTACACCTTC. This sequence encodes CASRETGFGYTF.

This clonotype was observed a handful of times. The chain uses TRBV20-1 and TRBJ1-5; D not resolved. This CDR3 region has 18 residues. With 3 bases removed from V and 2 bases from J, the gap between germline ends came to 23 bases. The germline V gene encodes CDR1 DFQATT and CDR2 SNEGSKA (reference sequence). The DNA of the CDR3 is TGCAGTGCTAGTAGCGGTCGTTTCAGTTCAGGTGGCAATCAGCCCCAGCATTTT. Its translation is CSASSGRFSSGGNQPQHF.

This clonotype was detected many times. The gene calls are TRBV15 and TRBJ2-2; no firm D call. The CDR3 consists of 15 residues. Germline loops: CDR1 LNHNV, CDR2 YYDKDF (reference sequence). V lost 0 bases and J lost 2, with 7 bases in between. The DNA of the CDR3 is TGTGCCACCAGCAGAGATCAAGTTAACACCGGGGAGCTGTTTTTT. Encoded protein: CATSRDQVNTGELFF.

The chain couples TRBV29-1 to TRBJ2-7; weak D call: TRBD2 (6 bases). The CDR3 totals 14 residues. In germline, CDR1 is SQVTM, CDR2 ANQGSEA. The ends were cut back, 7 bases at V and 2 bases at J, with 18 bases in the middle. CDR3 residues: CSAFVGDSAYEQYF. The CDR3 DNA sequence: TGCAGCGCCTTTGTAGGGGACTCGGCCTACGAGCAGTACTTC.